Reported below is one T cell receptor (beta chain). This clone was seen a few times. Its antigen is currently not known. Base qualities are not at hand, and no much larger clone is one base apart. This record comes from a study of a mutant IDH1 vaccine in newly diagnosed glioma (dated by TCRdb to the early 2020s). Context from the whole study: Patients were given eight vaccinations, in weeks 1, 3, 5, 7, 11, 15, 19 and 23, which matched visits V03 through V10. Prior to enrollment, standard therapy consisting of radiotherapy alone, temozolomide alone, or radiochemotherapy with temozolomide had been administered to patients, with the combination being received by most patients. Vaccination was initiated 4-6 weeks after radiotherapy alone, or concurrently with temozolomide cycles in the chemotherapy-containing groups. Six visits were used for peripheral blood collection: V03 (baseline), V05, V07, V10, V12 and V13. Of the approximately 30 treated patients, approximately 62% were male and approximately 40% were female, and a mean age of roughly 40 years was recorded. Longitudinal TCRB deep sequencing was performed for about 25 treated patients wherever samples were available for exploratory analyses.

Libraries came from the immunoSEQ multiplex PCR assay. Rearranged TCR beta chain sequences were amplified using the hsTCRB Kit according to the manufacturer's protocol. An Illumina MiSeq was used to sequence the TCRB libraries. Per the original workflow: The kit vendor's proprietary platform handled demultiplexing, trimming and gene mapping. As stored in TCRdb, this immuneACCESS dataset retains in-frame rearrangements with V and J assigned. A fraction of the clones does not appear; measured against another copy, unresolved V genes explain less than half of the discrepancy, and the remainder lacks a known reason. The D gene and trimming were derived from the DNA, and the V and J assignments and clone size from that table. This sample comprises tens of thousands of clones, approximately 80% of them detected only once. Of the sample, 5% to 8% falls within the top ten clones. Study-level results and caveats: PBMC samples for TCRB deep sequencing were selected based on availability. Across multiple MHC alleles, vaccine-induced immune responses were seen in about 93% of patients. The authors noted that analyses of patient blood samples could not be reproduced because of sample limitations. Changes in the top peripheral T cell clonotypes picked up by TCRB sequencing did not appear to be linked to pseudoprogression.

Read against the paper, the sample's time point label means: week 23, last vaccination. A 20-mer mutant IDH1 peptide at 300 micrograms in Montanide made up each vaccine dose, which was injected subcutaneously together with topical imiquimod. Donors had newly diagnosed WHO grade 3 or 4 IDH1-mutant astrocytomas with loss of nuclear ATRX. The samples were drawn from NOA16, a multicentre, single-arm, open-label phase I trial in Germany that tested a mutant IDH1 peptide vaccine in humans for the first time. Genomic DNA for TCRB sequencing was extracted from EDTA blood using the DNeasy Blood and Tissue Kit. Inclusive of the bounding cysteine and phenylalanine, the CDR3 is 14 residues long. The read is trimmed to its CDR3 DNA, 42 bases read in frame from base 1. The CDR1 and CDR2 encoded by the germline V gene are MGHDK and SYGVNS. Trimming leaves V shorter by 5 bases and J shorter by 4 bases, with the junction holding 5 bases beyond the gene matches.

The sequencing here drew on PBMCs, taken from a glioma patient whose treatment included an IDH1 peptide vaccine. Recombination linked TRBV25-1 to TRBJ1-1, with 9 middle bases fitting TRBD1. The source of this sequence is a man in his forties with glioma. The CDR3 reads CASSMTGGSTEAFF. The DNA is TGTGCCAGCAGTATGACAGGGGGGAGCACTGAAGCTTTCTTT.